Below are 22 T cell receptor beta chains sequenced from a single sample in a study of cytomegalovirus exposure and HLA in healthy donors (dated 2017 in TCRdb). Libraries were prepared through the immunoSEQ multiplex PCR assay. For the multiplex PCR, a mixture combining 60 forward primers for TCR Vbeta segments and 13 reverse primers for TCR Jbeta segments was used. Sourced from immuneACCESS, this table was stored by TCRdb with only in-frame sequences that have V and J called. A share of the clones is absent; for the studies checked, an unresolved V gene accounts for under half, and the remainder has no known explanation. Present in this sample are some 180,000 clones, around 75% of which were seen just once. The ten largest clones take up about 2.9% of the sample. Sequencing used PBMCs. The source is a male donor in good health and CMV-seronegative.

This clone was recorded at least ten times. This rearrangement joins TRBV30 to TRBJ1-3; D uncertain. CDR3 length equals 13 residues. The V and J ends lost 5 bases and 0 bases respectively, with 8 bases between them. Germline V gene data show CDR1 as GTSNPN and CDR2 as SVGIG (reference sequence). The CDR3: CAWEVNSGNTIYF. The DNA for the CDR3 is TGTGCCTGGGAGGTGAACTCTGGAAACACCATATATTTT.

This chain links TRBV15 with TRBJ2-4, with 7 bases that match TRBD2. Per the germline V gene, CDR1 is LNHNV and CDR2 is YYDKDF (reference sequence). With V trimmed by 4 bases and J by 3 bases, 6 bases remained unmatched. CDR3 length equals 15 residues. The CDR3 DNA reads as TGTGCCACCAGCAATCCCGCTAGCGGCAAAAACATTCAGTACTTC. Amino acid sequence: CATSNPASGKNIQYF.

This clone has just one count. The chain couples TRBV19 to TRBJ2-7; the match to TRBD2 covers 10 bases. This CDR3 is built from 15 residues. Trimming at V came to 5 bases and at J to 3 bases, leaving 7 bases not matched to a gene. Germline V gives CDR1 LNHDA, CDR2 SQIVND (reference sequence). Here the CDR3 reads CASSPSGGNRYEQYF. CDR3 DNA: TGTGCCAGTAGTCCTAGCGGGGGAAACCGCTACGAGCAGTACTTC.

The CDR3 DNA reads TGTGCCAGCAGCGGGGGACTATATGGTAATGAGCAGTTCTTC. Amino acid sequence: CASSGGLYGNEQFF. The V call is TRBV7-3, the J call TRBJ2-1; 7 nucleotides agree with TRBD2. Germline V gene lookup returns CDR1 SGHTA and CDR2 FQGTGA. Trimming cost V 5 bases and J 7 bases; bases outside gene matches: 8. This CDR3 spans 14 amino acids.

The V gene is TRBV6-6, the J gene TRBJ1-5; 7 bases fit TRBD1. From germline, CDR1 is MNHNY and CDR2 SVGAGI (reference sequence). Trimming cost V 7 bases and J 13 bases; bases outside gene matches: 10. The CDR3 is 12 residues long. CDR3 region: CASIDGTAVQHF. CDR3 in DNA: TGTGCCAGCATCGACGGGACAGCTGTTCAGCATTTT.

The CDR3 nucleotides are TGTGCTAGTGGTTCCTCTGGGGGGAGTTTTAAGCCTGAAGCTTTCTTT. As protein: CASGSSGGSFKPEAFF. The rearrangement links TRBV12-5 to TRBJ1-1, with D perhaps TRBD1 (5 bases). Germline V gene lookup returns CDR1 LGHNT and CDR2 FRNRAP. This CDR3 spans 16 amino acids. The germline V and J ends were trimmed by 4 bases and 6 bases, with 21 bases remaining between them.

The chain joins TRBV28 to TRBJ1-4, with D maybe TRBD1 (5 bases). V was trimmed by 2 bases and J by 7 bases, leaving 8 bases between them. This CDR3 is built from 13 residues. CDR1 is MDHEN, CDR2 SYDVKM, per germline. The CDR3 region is CASSLPQVEKLFF. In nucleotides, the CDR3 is TGTGCCAGCAGTTTACCACAGGTTGAAAAACTGTTTTTT. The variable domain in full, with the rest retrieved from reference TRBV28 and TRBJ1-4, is DVKVTQSSRYLVKRTGEKVFLECVQDMDHENMFWYRQDPGLGLRLIYFSYDVKMKEKGDIPEGYSVSREKKERFSLILESASTNQTSMYLCASSLPQVEKLFFGSGTQLSVL.

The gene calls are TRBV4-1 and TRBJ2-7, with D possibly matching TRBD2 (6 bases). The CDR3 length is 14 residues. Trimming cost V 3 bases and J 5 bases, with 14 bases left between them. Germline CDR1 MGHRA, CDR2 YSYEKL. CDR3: CASSQAGPSDEQYF. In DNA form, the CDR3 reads TGCGCCAGCAGCCAGGCGGGGCCGTCAGACGAGCAGTACTTC.

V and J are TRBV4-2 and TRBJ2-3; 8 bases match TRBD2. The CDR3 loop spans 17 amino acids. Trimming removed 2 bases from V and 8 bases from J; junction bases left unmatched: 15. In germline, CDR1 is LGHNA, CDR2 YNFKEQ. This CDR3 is CASSQLGLPGGPGTQYF. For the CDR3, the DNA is TGTGCCAGCAGCCAATTGGGTCTCCCGGGAGGGCCAGGTACGCAGTATTTT.

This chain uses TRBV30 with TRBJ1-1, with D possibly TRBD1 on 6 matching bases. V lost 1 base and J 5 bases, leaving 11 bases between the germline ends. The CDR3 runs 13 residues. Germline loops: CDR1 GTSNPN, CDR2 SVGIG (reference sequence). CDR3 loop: CAWSEGRGTEAFF. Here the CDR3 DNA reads TGTGCCTGGAGTGAGGGAAGGGGGACTGAAGCTTTCTTT.

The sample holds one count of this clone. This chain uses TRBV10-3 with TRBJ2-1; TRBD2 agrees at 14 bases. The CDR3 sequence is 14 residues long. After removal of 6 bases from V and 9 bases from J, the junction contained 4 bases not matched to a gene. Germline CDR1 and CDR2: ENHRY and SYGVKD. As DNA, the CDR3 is TGTGCCATCAGACCCGGGACTAGCGGGAGTGAGCAGTTCTTC. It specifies CAIRPGTSGSEQFF.

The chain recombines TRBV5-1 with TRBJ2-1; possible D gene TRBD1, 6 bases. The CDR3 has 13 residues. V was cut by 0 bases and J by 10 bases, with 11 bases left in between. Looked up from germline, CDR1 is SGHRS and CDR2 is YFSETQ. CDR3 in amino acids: CASSLAMDREQFF. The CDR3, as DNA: TGCGCCAGCAGCTTGGCCATGGACAGAGAGCAGTTCTTC.

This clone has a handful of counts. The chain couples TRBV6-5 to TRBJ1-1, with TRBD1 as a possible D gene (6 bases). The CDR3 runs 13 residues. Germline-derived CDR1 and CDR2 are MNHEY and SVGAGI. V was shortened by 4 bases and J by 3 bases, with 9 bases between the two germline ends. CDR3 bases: TGTGCCAGCAGTTGGACAGAAGACACTGAAGCTTTCTTT. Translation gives CASSWTEDTEAFF.

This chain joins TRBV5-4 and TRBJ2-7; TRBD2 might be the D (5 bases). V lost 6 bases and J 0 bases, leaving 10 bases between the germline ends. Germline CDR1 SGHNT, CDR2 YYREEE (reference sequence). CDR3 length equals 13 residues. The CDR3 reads CASTDTSSYEQYF. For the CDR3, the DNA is TGTGCCAGCACCGATACTAGCTCCTACGAGCAGTACTTC.

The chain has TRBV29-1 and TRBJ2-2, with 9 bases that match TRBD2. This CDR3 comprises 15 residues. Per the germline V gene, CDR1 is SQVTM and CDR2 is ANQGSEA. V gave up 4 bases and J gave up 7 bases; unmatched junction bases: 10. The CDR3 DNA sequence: TGCAGCGTTGCGGGGGAGACTAGCGGTTTCGGGGAGCTGTTTTTT. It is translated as CSVAGETSGFGELFF.

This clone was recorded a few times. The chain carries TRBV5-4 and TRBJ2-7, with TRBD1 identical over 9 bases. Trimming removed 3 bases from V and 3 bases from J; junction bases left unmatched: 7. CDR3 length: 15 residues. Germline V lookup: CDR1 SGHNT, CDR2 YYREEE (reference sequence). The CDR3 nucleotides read TGTGCCAGCAGCTACACAGGGGGCCGGCACTACGAGCAGTACTTC. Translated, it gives CASSYTGGRHYEQYF.

This CDR3 is CASSATGEVDGYTF. CDR3 coding DNA: TGTGCCAGCAGTGCCACCGGGGAGGTGGATGGCTACACCTTC. This chain uses TRBV6-6 with TRBJ1-2; no reliable D call. Per germline, CDR1 MNHNY and CDR2 SVGAGI (reference sequence). The CDR3 sequence is 14 residues long. V was clipped by 5 bases and J by 6 bases, with 16 bases between them.

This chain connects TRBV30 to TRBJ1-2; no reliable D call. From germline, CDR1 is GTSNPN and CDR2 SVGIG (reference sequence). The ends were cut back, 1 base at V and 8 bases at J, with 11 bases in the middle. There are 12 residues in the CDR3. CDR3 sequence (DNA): TGTGCCTGGAGTGAGAGTTTTCACGGCTACACCTTC. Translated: CAWSESFHGYTF.

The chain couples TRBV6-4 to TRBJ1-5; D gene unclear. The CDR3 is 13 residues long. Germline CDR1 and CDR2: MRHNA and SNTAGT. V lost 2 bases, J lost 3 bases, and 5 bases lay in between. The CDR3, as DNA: TGTGCCAGCAGTGACCAGTACAATCAGCCCCAGCATTTT. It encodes CASSDQYNQPQHF.

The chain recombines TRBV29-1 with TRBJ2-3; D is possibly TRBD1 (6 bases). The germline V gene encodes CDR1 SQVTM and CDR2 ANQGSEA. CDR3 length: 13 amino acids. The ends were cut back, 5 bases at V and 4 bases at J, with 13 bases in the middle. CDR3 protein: CSVLGQGSDTQYF. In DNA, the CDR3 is TGCAGCGTTCTCGGGCAGGGGTCAGATACGCAGTATTTT.

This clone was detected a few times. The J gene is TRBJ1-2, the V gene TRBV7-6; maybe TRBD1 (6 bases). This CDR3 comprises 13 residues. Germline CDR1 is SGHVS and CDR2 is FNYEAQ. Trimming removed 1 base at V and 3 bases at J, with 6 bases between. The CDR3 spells CASSLGTDYGYTF. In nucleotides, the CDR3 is TGTGCCAGCAGCTTAGGGACAGACTATGGCTACACCTTC. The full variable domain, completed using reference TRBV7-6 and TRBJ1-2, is GAGVSQSPRYKVTKRGQDVALRCDPISGHVSLYWYRQALGQGPEFLTYFNYEAQQDKSGLPNDRFSAERPEGSISTLTIQRTEQRDSAMYRCASSLGTDYGYTFGSGTRLTVV.

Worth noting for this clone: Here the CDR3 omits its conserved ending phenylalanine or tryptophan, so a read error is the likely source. This CDR3 is CASSYSIWGSYGYTL. Written as DNA, the CDR3 is TGTGCCAGCAGTTACTCGATTTGGGGCTCCTATGGCTACACCCTC. This chain connects TRBV6-5 to TRBJ1-2; possible D gene TRBD1, 5 bases. V shed 0 bases and J shed 4 bases, with 12 bases lying between them. The CDR3 length is 15 residues. CDR1 is MNHEY and CDR2 is SVGAGI in the germline V gene.